One and the same sample provided the 31 T cell receptor beta chains below, sequenced in a study of PD-1 blockade in classical Hodgkin lymphoma. Clones were read by immunoSEQ multiplex PCR, and TCRdb kept only the in-frame ones, dropping some. The sample records about 98,000 clones, roughly 76% being singletons. Each and every patient relapsed after autologous stem cell transplantation, and patients got differing brentuximab vedotin exposure. Sequences were derived from peripheral blood mononuclear cells (PBMCs), sampled before the second cycle of nivolumab. Receptors were obtained from a human donor with classical Hodgkin lymphoma.

The chain combines TRBV2 with TRBJ2-7; D not resolved. The CDR3 runs 13 residues. Germline V gene sequence: CDR1 SNHLY, CDR2 FYNNEI. Between the trimmed V and J ends, which lost 2 bases and 5 bases, there was a span of 10 bases. The DNA for the CDR3 is TGTGCCAGCAGTGAATGGGTAGAAAACGAGCAGTACTTC. Its translation: CASSEWVENEQYF. Supplemented by reference TRBV2 and TRBJ2-7, the full variable domain reads EPEVTQTPSHQVTQMGQEVILRCVPISNHLYFYWYRQILGQKVEFLVSFYNNEISEKSEIFDDQFSVERPDGSNFTLKIRSTKLEDSAMYFCASSEWVENEQYFGPGTRLTVT.

V gene TRBV6-6 combines with J gene TRBJ2-3; 11 bases are shared with TRBD2. Unmatched junction bases numbered 5, after V lost 2 bases and J lost 4 bases. The germline gives CDR1 MNHNY, CDR2 SVGAGI (reference sequence). The CDR3 has 16 residues. CDR3 bases: TGTGCCAGCAGTTACGAGACTAGCGGGAATGCAGATACGCAGTATTTT. Its translation is CASSYETSGNADTQYF.

The V gene is TRBV30, the J gene TRBJ1-1, with unresolved D. With 3 bases removed from V and 11 bases from J, the gap between germline ends came to 10 bases. Germline assignment: CDR1 GTSNPN and CDR2 SVGIG (reference sequence). The CDR3 totals 10 residues. CDR3 DNA sequence: TGTGCCTGGAGGGAAGTTAAGGCTTTCTTT. As protein: CAWREVKAFF.

The rearrangement uses TRBV5-6 and TRBJ2-3, with unresolved D. Germline CDR1 and CDR2: SGHDT and YYEEEE. The CDR3 sequence is 13 residues long. Trimming cost V 4 bases and J 5 bases, with 11 bases left between them. CDR3 bases: TGTGCCAGCAGCGGCGTAGGGTTAGATACGCAGTATTTT. This encodes CASSGVGLDTQYF.

The V gene is TRBV5-4, the J gene TRBJ2-5, with D hard to call. CDR1 is SGHNT and CDR2 is YYREEE in the germline V gene (reference sequence). CDR3 size: 14 residues. Trimming took 0 bases from V and 2 from J, leaving 8 bases between them. CDR3 DNA: TGTGCCAGCAGCTTGGATGGCTTACAAGAGACCCAGTACTTC. It translates to CASSLDGLQETQYF.

V is TRBV18 and J is TRBJ2-1; TRBD2 matches at 12 bases. CDR1 and CDR2 from the germline V gene are KGHSH and LQKENI. This CDR3 comprises 16 residues. Trimming took 3 bases from V and 9 from J; bases not matched to a gene: 9. As DNA, the CDR3 is TGTGCCAGCTCACCGTCTAGCGGGAGGGCCCGTGGTGAGCAGTTCTTC. Protein: CASSPSSGRARGEQFF.

The chain has TRBV5-4 and TRBJ1-2; D is undetermined. CDR1 and CDR2 (germline): SGHNT, YYREEE (reference sequence). Trimming took off 1 base at V and 3 bases at J, with 4 bases between the two ends. The CDR3 extends over 12 amino acids. The CDR3 region is CASSLTDYGYTF. In nucleotides, the CDR3 is TGTGCCAGCAGCTTGACCGACTATGGCTACACCTTC.

The rearrangement joins TRBV14 to TRBJ2-3; 7 positions agree with TRBD1. V shed 3 bases and J 3 bases; nucleotides not matched to a gene: 15. This CDR3 contains 18 residues. Germline-derived CDR1 and CDR2 are SGHDN and FVKESK. The CDR3 protein is CASSHPGQTTPETDTQYF. In nucleotides, the CDR3 is TGTGCCAGCAGCCACCCGGGACAGACAACCCCGGAAACAGATACGCAGTATTTT.

The V and J genes are TRBV7-9 and TRBJ2-7; weak D call: TRBD2 (6 bases). V was clipped by 5 bases and J by 2 bases, with 13 bases between them. This CDR3 has 14 amino acids. The germline gives CDR1 SEHNR, CDR2 FQNEAQ (reference sequence). CDR3 sequence reads: CASSHGGLPYEQYF. In nucleotides, the CDR3 is TGTGCCAGCAGCCACGGGGGACTTCCCTACGAGCAGTACTTC.

The chain links TRBV5-6 to TRBJ2-7; possible D gene TRBD2, 6 bases. CDR1 and CDR2 from the germline V gene are SGHDT and YYEEEE. V lost 3 bases and J lost 3, with 25 bases in between. The CDR3 is made up of 18 amino acids. The CDR3 here is CASSWRLPRAGPNYEQYF. The CDR3 region has the DNA TGTGCCAGCAGCTGGAGGTTACCGAGGGCGGGACCCAACTACGAGCAGTACTTC.

The chain is built from TRBV10-3 and TRBJ2-3; 7 bases fit TRBD2. V trimming: 6 bases; J trimming: 2 bases; junction bases outside the gene matches: 2. Per the germline V gene, CDR1 is ENHRY and CDR2 is SYGVKD. This CDR3 has 13 residues. The CDR3 DNA reads as TGTGCCATCAGGGGAGGGCCCACAGATACGCAGTATTTT. This gives the protein CAIRGGPTDTQYF.

The V call is TRBV19, the J call TRBJ2-3; no reliable D call. V lost 3 bases and J lost 4, with 8 bases in between. The CDR3 has 13 residues. Germline V lookup: CDR1 LNHDA, CDR2 SQIVND (reference sequence). CDR3 sequence: CASSISRADTQYF. The CDR3 bases are TGTGCCAGTAGTATTAGTAGAGCAGATACGCAGTATTTT.

The V call is TRBV7-2, the J call TRBJ2-7, with D unclear. Germline V lookup: CDR1 SGHTA, CDR2 FQGNSA. The CDR3 covers 14 residues. V was clipped by 5 bases and J by 2 bases, with 13 bases between them. CDR3 sequence: CASSPRTTPYEQYF. In nucleotides, the CDR3 is TGTGCCAGCAGCCCCCGAACCACTCCCTACGAGCAGTACTTC.

This chain connects TRBV7-2 to TRBJ1-1; 9 bases align to TRBD1. After removal of 0 bases from V and 0 bases from J, the junction contained 8 bases not matched to a gene. The germline V gene encodes CDR1 SGHTA and CDR2 FQGNSA. The CDR3 is 18 amino acids. The DNA of the CDR3 is TGTGCCAGCAGCTTAGCCCCTACCGGGACAGGGATGAACACTGAAGCTTTCTTT. Translating it yields CASSLAPTGTGMNTEAFF.

The chain's CDR3 is CASSPTTYEQYF. In DNA, the CDR3 is TGTGCCAGCAGTCCCACCACCTACGAGCAGTACTTC. The gene calls are TRBV6-1 and TRBJ2-7, with D uncertain. The CDR3 has 12 residues. CDR1 is MNHNS and CDR2 is SASEGT in the germline V gene. V was trimmed by 5 bases and J by 2 bases, leaving 7 bases between them.

The table lists this clone with many counts. This chain links TRBV25-1 with TRBJ1-2, with D uncertain. Trimming left V 4 bases short and J 0 bases short, with 6 bases between. CDR1 is MGHDK, CDR2 SYGVNS, per germline. The CDR3 is made up of 13 amino acids. CDR3 amino acids: CASSVTTNYGYTF. The CDR3 DNA sequence: TGTGCCAGCAGTGTCACCACTAACTATGGCTACACCTTC.

V and J are TRBV7-9 and TRBJ2-1; 7 bases match TRBD2. Germline loops: CDR1 SEHNR, CDR2 FQNEAQ (reference sequence). This CDR3 has 17 residues. The J segment lost 0 bases and the V segment lost 3 bases, leaving 8 bases of the junction unmatched. CDR3 sequence: CASSFHVAGGSYNEQFF. The CDR3 DNA is TGTGCCAGCAGCTTCCACGTAGCGGGTGGCTCCTACAATGAGCAGTTCTTC. Combining the CDR3 with reference TRBV7-9 and TRBJ2-1 gives the whole variable domain DTGVSQNPRHKITKRGQNVTFRCDPISEHNRLYWYRQTLGQGPEFLTYFQNEAQLEKSRLLSDRFSAERPKGSFSTLEIQRTEQGDSAMYLCASSFHVAGGSYNEQFFGPGTRLTVL.

The chain employs TRBV6-1 and TRBJ2-7, with D possibly being TRBD1 (7 bases). Germline CDR1 reads MNHNS; CDR2 reads SASEGT. The CDR3 totals 14 residues. Deletions cut 1 base from V and 7 bases from J, with 14 bases between. The CDR3, as DNA: TGTGCCAGCAGTGAAGTTGGGGACAGCGGGGAGCAGTACTTC. The encoded protein is CASSEVGDSGEQYF.

V is TRBV18 and J is TRBJ1-5, with 9 bases aligning to TRBD1. Per the germline V gene, CDR1 is KGHSH and CDR2 is LQKENI. J was trimmed by 0 bases and V by 4 bases; bases with no gene match: 10. The CDR3 is made up of 18 amino acids. CDR3 sequence reads: CASSRRQGDHNSNQPQHF. CDR3 nucleotides: TGTGCCAGCTCACGGCGACAGGGGGATCACAATAGCAATCAGCCCCAGCATTTT.

The V call is TRBV27, the J call TRBJ1-2; D is unclear. The CDR3 contains 15 residues. CDR1 and CDR2 (germline): MNHEY, SMNVEV (reference sequence). V shed 5 bases and J shed 8 bases, with 21 bases lying between them. The CDR3 DNA is TGTGCCAGCAGTGCCGGGCAGACGGGCAAAAGGGGCTACACCTTC. Translation gives CASSAGQTGKRGYTF.

This sequence joins TRBV29-1 and TRBJ2-7, with TRBD2 matching over 12 bases. CDR1 SQVTM and CDR2 ANQGSEA come from the germline V gene. Trimming cost V 5 bases and J 3 bases; bases outside gene matches: 2. The CDR3 loop spans 13 amino acids. The CDR3 is CSVLTSGSYEQYF. In DNA, the CDR3 is TGCAGCGTTTTGACTAGCGGGAGCTACGAGCAGTACTTC.

This chain uses TRBV19 with TRBJ1-4; D is ambiguous. V gave up 5 bases and J gave up 7 bases, with 14 bases separating them. Germline V gene lookup returns CDR1 LNHDA and CDR2 SQIVND (reference sequence). CDR3 length: 14 residues. CDR3 sequence reads: CASSPYRGGEKLFF. The CDR3 coding sequence is TGTGCCAGTAGTCCGTATCGGGGAGGTGAAAAACTGTTTTTT.

As DNA, the CDR3 is TGCGCCAGCAGCGGTGACACCACCGCCGGGATTCAGTACTTC. Protein product: CASSGDTTAGIQYF. The gene calls are TRBV4-1 and TRBJ2-4; D not certain. Germline V gene lookup returns CDR1 MGHRA and CDR2 YSYEKL. V lost 5 bases to trimming and J lost 10 bases, with 18 bases between them. The CDR3 length is 14 residues.

This clone was counted a single time. V is TRBV19 and J is TRBJ2-1; TRBD2 agrees at 8 bases. Looked up from germline, CDR1 is LNHDA and CDR2 is SQIVND (reference sequence). CDR3 length equals 16 residues. The junction had 9 bases not matched to a gene; V was cut back by 6 bases and J by 2 bases. The DNA for the CDR3 is TGTGCCAGTAGAAATAGCGGGGCTAAAACCTACAATGAGCAGTTCTTC. This codes for CASRNSGAKTYNEQFF.

J is TRBJ2-1 and V is TRBV15; TRBD2 matches at 14 bases. The CDR3 covers 15 residues. Germline V gene lookup returns CDR1 LNHNV and CDR2 YYDKDF (reference sequence). The V gene end was trimmed by 1 base and the J gene end by 12 bases; junction bases not matched to a gene: 5. CDR3 in amino acids: CATSRAGTSGSRQFF. Here the CDR3 DNA reads TGTGCCACCAGCAGAGCCGGGACTAGCGGGAGTAGGCAGTTCTTC.

V gene TRBV2 combines with J gene TRBJ2-1; D is ambiguous. CDR3 length: 11 residues. Germline loops: CDR1 SNHLY, CDR2 FYNNEI. V dropped 7 bases and J dropped 8 bases, with 9 bases sitting between them. Here the CDR3 DNA reads TGTGCCAGCAACGAAAGGGATGAGCAGTTCTTC. Amino acids: CASNERDEQFF.

This rearrangement joins TRBV10-3 to TRBJ2-2; 13 bases match TRBD2. Trimming removed 11 bases from V and 7 bases from J; junction bases left unmatched: 7. CDR3 length: 14 amino acids. Germline V gene sequence: CDR1 ENHRY, CDR2 SYGVKD. This CDR3 reads CASRGLAGDGELFF. The DNA of the CDR3 is TGTGCCTCACGCGGACTAGCGGGAGACGGGGAGCTGTTTTTT.

A few counts support this clone. V is TRBV7-2 and J is TRBJ2-7; the D is unclear. The germline V and J ends were trimmed by 3 bases and 5 bases, with 8 bases remaining between them. Germline V CDR1 and CDR2: SGHTA, FQGNSA. The length of the CDR3 is 12 residues. CDR3 in DNA: TGTGCCAGCAGCTTCGAGTACCACGAGCAGTACTTC. Encoded protein: CASSFEYHEQYF.

The genes are TRBV6-1 and TRBJ2-2; tentative D call: TRBD2 (6 bases). The CDR3 covers 15 residues. Germline V gives CDR1 MNHNS, CDR2 SASEGT. The ends were cut back, 4 bases at V and 6 bases at J, with 15 bases in the middle. The CDR3 here is CASSANSGEAGELFF. CDR3 bases: TGTGCCAGCAGTGCGAATAGCGGTGAGGCCGGGGAGCTGTTTTTT.

This clone has just one count. The chain couples TRBV10-3 to TRBJ2-2; D not certain. From germline, CDR1 is ENHRY and CDR2 SYGVKD. Trimming took 6 bases from V and 2 from J, leaving 7 bases between them. This CDR3 has 13 residues. The CDR3 loop reads CAIRAENTGELFF. In nucleotides, the CDR3 is TGTGCCATCAGGGCGGAAAACACCGGGGAGCTGTTTTTT.

The V gene is TRBV7-2, the J gene TRBJ2-2; D is unresolved. The CDR3 has 14 amino acids. CDR1 and CDR2 (germline): SGHTA, FQGNSA. Trimming removed 5 bases at V and 1 base at J, with 8 bases between. The CDR3 DNA reads TGTGCCAGCAGCAAGGACGGGAACACCGGGGAGCTGTTTTTT. Protein: CASSKDGNTGELFF. The full variable domain, in which reference TRBV7-2 and TRBJ2-2 provide the parts outside the CDR3, is GAGVSQSPSNKVTEKGKDVELRCDPISGHTALYWYRQSLGQGLEFLIYFQGNSAPDKSGLPSDRFSAERTGGSVSTLTIQRTQQEDSAVYLCASSKDGNTGELFFGEGSRLTVL.